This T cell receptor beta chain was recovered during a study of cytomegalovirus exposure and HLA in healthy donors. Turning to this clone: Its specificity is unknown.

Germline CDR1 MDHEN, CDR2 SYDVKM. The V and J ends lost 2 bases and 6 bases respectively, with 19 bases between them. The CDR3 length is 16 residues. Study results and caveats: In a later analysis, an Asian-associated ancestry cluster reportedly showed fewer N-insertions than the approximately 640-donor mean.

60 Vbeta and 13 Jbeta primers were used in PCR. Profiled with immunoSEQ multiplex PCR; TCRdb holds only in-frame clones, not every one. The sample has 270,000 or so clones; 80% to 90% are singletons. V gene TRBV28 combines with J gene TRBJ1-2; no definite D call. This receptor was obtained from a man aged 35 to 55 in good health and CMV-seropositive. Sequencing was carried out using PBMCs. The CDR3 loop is CASSLRPARVPDGYTF. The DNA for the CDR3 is TGTGCCAGCAGTTTAAGGCCCGCCCGGGTCCCCGATGGCTACACCTTC.